Listed below are T cell receptor beta chains from one sample, sequenced in a study of T-cell reconstitution after alpha-beta-depleted transplantation in children. Using its own MiXCR run on the PCR reads, TCRdb lists one record per CDR3 protein. This sample has fewer than 550,000 distinct CDR3 sequences, with roughly an eighth found just once. The sequences come from PBMCs, mostly from graft donor cells, collected 180 days after TCRalphabeta/CD19-depleted stem cell transplant. Receptors were obtained from a female patient aged 2-10 years who had a stem cell transplant for aplastic anemia, so the T cells may come from the graft donor. Both conserved end residues are part of each CDR3. The order of the fields is J gene, V gene, D gene, clone size, CDR3 DNA, CDR3 protein. A D gene is named only where the DNA matches it firmly. Size values are once, few and many counts, or a class for expanded clones, and some rows have none.

J gene: TRBJ2-2; V gene: TRBV27; D gene: TRBD2; clone size: .; CDR3 DNA: TGTGCCAGCAGTTTACTAGCGGGAGGTGCGATCTACACCGGGGAGCTGTTTTTT; CDR3 protein: CASSLLAGGAIYTGELFF
J gene: TRBJ2-5; V gene: TRBV7-8; D gene: .; clone size: few; CDR3 DNA: TGTGCCAGCAGCTTTCGGATGATACAAGAGACCCAGTACTTC; CDR3 protein: CASSFRMIQETQYF
J gene: TRBJ2-1; V gene: TRBV15; D gene: .; clone size: .; CDR3 DNA: TGTGCCACCAGCAGAGGTCGGGACACGACCAATGAGCAGTTCTTC; CDR3 protein: CATSRGRDTTNEQFF
J gene: TRBJ2-5; V gene: TRBV25-1; D gene: .; clone size: .; CDR3 DNA: TGTGCCAGCAGTGAGTTCCGAGAGACCCAGTACTTC; CDR3 protein: CASSEFRETQYF
J gene: TRBJ2-5; V gene: TRBV28; D gene: TRBD2; clone size: many; CDR3 DNA: TGTGCCAGCAGTCTAGCGGCGTACCAAGAGACCCAGTACTTC; CDR3 protein: CASSLAAYQETQYF
J gene: TRBJ2-7; V gene: TRBV10-3; D gene: TRBD1; clone size: many; CDR3 DNA: TGTGCCATCAGTGGAGAAAGGGGACAGCCCTACGAGCAGTACTTC; CDR3 protein: CAISGERGQPYEQYF
J gene: TRBJ2-2; V gene: TRBV5-1; D gene: TRBD2; clone size: few; CDR3 DNA: TGCGCCAGCAGCTTGTGGCGGGAGAGGCCCGGGGAGCTGTTTTTT; CDR3 protein: CASSLWRERPGELFF
J gene: TRBJ2-3; V gene: TRBV15; D gene: .; clone size: .; CDR3 DNA: TGTGCCACCAGCAGAGGTCGGCAGCTCGGGGCAGATACGCAGTATTTT; CDR3 protein: CATSRGRQLGADTQYF
J gene: TRBJ2-2; V gene: TRBV6-2/TRBV6-3; D gene: .; clone size: .; CDR3 DNA: TGTGCCAGCAGTTACCGGAGCGGGAACACCGGGGAGCTGTTTTTT; CDR3 protein: CASSYRSGNTGELFF
J gene: TRBJ2-2; V gene: TRBV29-1; D gene: .; clone size: few; CDR3 DNA: TGCAGCGTTGAAGATTTTTCCGCCGGGGAGCTGTTTTTT; CDR3 protein: CSVEDFSAGELFF
J gene: TRBJ2-4; V gene: TRBV7-6; D gene: .; clone size: .; CDR3 DNA: TGTGCCAGCAGCTTAGGGGGCCAGCCAGCCAAAAACATTCAGTACTTC; CDR3 protein: CASSLGGQPAKNIQYF
J gene: TRBJ2-2; V gene: TRBV5-1; D gene: TRBD2; clone size: .; CDR3 DNA: TGCGCCATCCGACTAGCGGGAGTGATAGACACCGGGGAGCTGTTTTTT; CDR3 protein: CAIRLAGVIDTGELFF
J gene: TRBJ2-5; V gene: TRBV28; D gene: .; clone size: few; CDR3 DNA: TGTGCCGGCGGACTTTCCAGGGAGACCCAGTACTTC; CDR3 protein: CAGGLSRETQYF
J gene: TRBJ2-2; V gene: TRBV7-9; D gene: TRBD1; clone size: few; CDR3 DNA: TGTGCCAGCAGCTTACCGGGACAGACGCGTTCCGGGGAGCTGTTTTTT; CDR3 protein: CASSLPGQTRSGELFF
J gene: TRBJ1-3; V gene: TRBV3-1; D gene: .; clone size: few; CDR3 DNA: TGTGCCAGCAGCCAAAGAGATCGGAAAACTGGAAACACCATATATTTT; CDR3 protein: CASSQRDRKTGNTIYF
J gene: TRBJ1-3; V gene: TRBV12-3/TRBV12-4; D gene: .; clone size: .; CDR3 DNA: TGTGCCAGCAGTTTAAAGGGGAGCTCTGGAAACACCATATATTTT; CDR3 protein: CASSLKGSSGNTIYF
J gene: TRBJ2-3; V gene: TRBV25-1; D gene: TRBD1; clone size: many; CDR3 DNA: TGTGCCAGCAGGCTAATTGACAGGGAGAGCACAGATACGCAGTATTTT; CDR3 protein: CASRLIDRESTDTQYF
J gene: TRBJ1-2; V gene: TRBV11-2; D gene: TRBD1; clone size: few; CDR3 DNA: TGTGCCAGCAGCTGGCGGACAGGTCGGTCCTATGGCTACACCTTC; CDR3 protein: CASSWRTGRSYGYTF